These 19 T cell receptor beta chains were sequenced from one sample in a study of blood T cell repertoires in COVID-19 (dated by TCRdb to the early 2020s). The library came from the immunoSEQ multiplex PCR assay. What TCRdb holds here is the immuneACCESS table cut down to in-frame rearrangements. Part of the clones is not present; checked against another copy, under half of the missing clones reflect an unresolved V gene, and the others are unexplained. The sample table lists about 140,000 clones, about 87% of them with a count of one. The ten largest account for less than 45% of the sample. Sequenced: peripheral blood. The receptor source for this set is a man aged 50 to 59 who had recovered from COVID-19.

This clone has just one count. V and J are TRBV9 and TRBJ1-5, with TRBD1 matching 7 bases. This CDR3 contains 15 residues. From germline, CDR1 is SGDLS and CDR2 YYNGEE. After removal of 4 bases from V and 3 bases from J, the junction contained 7 bases not matched to a gene. CDR3 protein: CASSPSGQSNQPQHF. The CDR3 DNA follows: TGTGCCAGCAGCCCGTCGGGACAGTCCAATCAGCCCCAGCATTTT.

This clone was recorded once. The chain couples TRBV5-4 to TRBJ1-1; 9 bases agree with TRBD1. The CDR3 runs to 12 residues. Germline CDR1 and CDR2: SGHNT and YYREEE (reference sequence). V was pared by 0 bases and J by 10 bases, with 1 base of the junction left unmatched. The CDR3 here is CASSLETGGAFF. The CDR3 coding sequence is TGTGCCAGCAGCTTGGAGACAGGGGGAGCTTTCTTT.

The V gene is TRBV9, the J gene TRBJ1-2, with 7 positions matching TRBD1. V gave up 0 bases and J gave up 5 bases; unmatched junction bases: 7. CDR1 and CDR2 from the germline V gene are SGDLS and YYNGEE. This CDR3 region has 15 residues. The CDR3 nucleotides are TGTGCCAGCAGCGTAGCTCCGACAGGGAAGTATGGCTACACCTTC. It specifies CASSVAPTGKYGYTF.

V and J are TRBV4-2 and TRBJ2-7; possibly TRBD2 for D (6 bases). This CDR3 spans 15 amino acids. V lost 0 bases and J 2 bases, leaving 11 bases between the germline ends. The germline V gene encodes CDR1 LGHNA and CDR2 YNFKEQ. DNA for the CDR3: TGTGCCAGCAGCCAAGATCTAGCGATAGCCTACGAGCAGTACTTC. Translated: CASSQDLAIAYEQYF.

The genes are TRBV25-1 and TRBJ2-5; tentatively, D is TRBD1 (6 bases). The CDR3 consists of 13 residues. V lost 3 bases and J 5 bases, leaving 10 bases between the germline ends. Per the germline V gene, CDR1 is MGHDK and CDR2 is SYGVNS. The CDR3 DNA follows: TGTGCCAGCAGTGATTCAGGGGTTGAGACCCAGTACTTC. It encodes CASSDSGVETQYF.

The chain joins TRBV7-2 to TRBJ1-5, with unresolved D. The CDR3 runs to 13 residues. Trimming took 2 bases from V and 4 from J, leaving 6 bases between them. Per the germline V gene, CDR1 is SGHTA and CDR2 is FQGNSA. DNA of the CDR3: TGTGCCAGCAGCTTATGGGAGAATCAGCCCCAGCATTTT. It codes for CASSLWENQPQHF.

This clone was counted between two and nine times. The chain recombines TRBV18 with TRBJ1-1; D remains ambiguous. V lost 3 bases to trimming and J lost 0 bases, with 11 bases between them. This CDR3 spans 15 amino acids. Germline lookup yields CDR1 KGHSH and CDR2 LQKENI. In nucleotides, the CDR3 is TGTGCCAGCTCACCCTGGGAGTATCTGAACACTGAAGCTTTCTTT. Amino acids: CASSPWEYLNTEAFF.

This chain links TRBV7-9 with TRBJ1-1; tentatively, D is TRBD1 (6 bases). Trimming cost V 5 bases and J 1 base, with 14 bases left between them. CDR1 and CDR2 from the germline V gene are SEHNR and FQNEAQ (reference sequence). CDR3 length: 15 amino acids. The CDR3, as DNA: TGTGCCAGCAGCGTCGGACAGTCGAGGAACACTGAAGCTTTCTTT. Translating it yields CASSVGQSRNTEAFF. The variable domain in full, completed from reference TRBV7-9 and TRBJ1-1, reads DTGVSQNPRHKITKRGQNVTFRCDPISEHNRLYWYRQTLGQGPEFLTYFQNEAQLEKSRLLSDRFSAERPKGSFSTLEIQRTEQGDSAMYLCASSVGQSRNTEAFFGQGTRLTVV.

This sequence joins TRBV7-9 and TRBJ1-3; no reliable D call. The V end lost 2 bases, the J end lost 4 bases, and 15 bases lay between the germline ends. Germline V gene lookup returns CDR1 SEHNR and CDR2 FQNEAQ (reference sequence). This CDR3 is 16 amino acids long. The CDR3 coding sequence is TGTGCCAGCAGCTTAAGTTCTACAGTGGCGGGAAACACCATATATTTT. Amino acids: CASSLSSTVAGNTIYF. Filled out from reference TRBV7-9 and TRBJ1-3, the complete variable domain reads DTGVSQNPRHKITKRGQNVTFRCDPISEHNRLYWYRQTLGQGPEFLTYFQNEAQLEKSRLLSDRFSAERPKGSFSTLEIQRTEQGDSAMYLCASSLSSTVAGNTIYFGEGSWLTVV.

In the case of this clone: Different DNA sequences within this sample yield the same CDR3. V gene TRBV7-2 combines with J gene TRBJ2-3; TRBD2 agrees at 9 bases. V was clipped by 0 bases and J by 3 bases; unmatched bases: 1. The CDR3 totals 15 residues. Germline loops: CDR1 SGHTA, CDR2 FQGNSA. The CDR3 DNA reads as TGTGCCAGCAGCTTAGCTAGCGGGGGTACAGATACGCAGTATTTT. Translated: CASSLASGGTDTQYF.

This chain links TRBV9 with TRBJ2-3; 7 bases map to TRBD2. Germline CDR1 SGDLS, CDR2 YYNGEE. Trimming cost V 3 bases and J 1 base; bases outside gene matches: 5. CDR3 length equals 15 residues. CDR3 nucleotides: TGTGCCAGCAGCGCCAGCGGGGAACGCACAGATACGCAGTATTTT. Translating it yields CASSASGERTDTQYF.

V usage is TRBV10-3 and J usage is TRBJ1-2; D gene unclear. The V gene lost 6 bases and the J gene lost 3 bases, with 5 bases spanning the gap. This CDR3 has 11 amino acids. Germline CDR1 reads ENHRY; CDR2 reads SYGVKD. CDR3 in DNA: TGTGCCATCAGCCAGGACTATGGCTACACCTTC. Amino acids: CAISQDYGYTF.

The chain combines TRBV10-2 with TRBJ2-1; D remains ambiguous. The CDR3 sequence is 17 residues long. The germline CDR1 and CDR2 sequences are WSHSY and SAAADI. V was trimmed by 0 bases and J by 1 base, leaving 13 bases between them. The CDR3 loop is CASSESLVVRSYNEQFF. CDR3 DNA sequence: TGCGCCAGCAGTGAGTCGCTCGTTGTCAGGTCCTACAATGAGCAGTTCTTC.

The V and J genes are TRBV3-1 (or the pseudogene TRBV3-2) and TRBJ2-2, with 13 bases matching TRBD2. The CDR3 runs to 17 residues. The V gene end was trimmed by 4 bases and the J gene end by 1 base; junction bases not matched to a gene: 3. Germline V gives CDR1 LGHDT, CDR2 YNNKEL (reference sequence). CDR3 sequence reads: CASSRTSGRLNTGELFF. CDR3 in DNA: TGTGCCAGCAGCCGGACTAGCGGGAGATTGAACACCGGGGAGCTGTTTTTT.

The chain carries TRBV4-2 and TRBJ2-6; 9 nucleotides align to TRBD1. The germline V gene encodes CDR1 LGHNA and CDR2 YNFKEQ. The ends lost 0 bases at V and 4 bases at J; junction bases unmatched: 10. The CDR3 is 19 residues long. CDR3 in amino acids: CASSQDGDREYSGANVLTF. The CDR3 nucleotides are TGTGCCAGCAGCCAAGATGGGGACAGGGAGTATTCAGGGGCCAACGTCCTGACTTTC.

This chain links TRBV19 with TRBJ1-6; 10 bases align to TRBD1. Germline V gene data show CDR1 as LNHDA and CDR2 as SQIVND (reference sequence). V gave up 8 bases and J gave up 11 bases; unmatched junction bases: 12. This CDR3 has 15 residues. CDR3 in amino acids: CASHGQGEILTPLHF. The CDR3 DNA reads TGTGCCAGTCACGGACAGGGGGAGATATTGACACCCCTCCACTTT. Combining the CDR3 with reference TRBV19 and TRBJ1-6 gives the whole variable domain DGGITQSPKYLFRKEGQNVTLSCEQNLNHDAMYWYRQDPGQGLRLIYYSQIVNDFQKGDIAEGYSVSREKKESFPLTVTSAQKNPTAFYLCASHGQGEILTPLHFGNGTRLTVT.

This clone appeared a few times. This sequence joins TRBV2 and TRBJ1-6, with 8 bases aligning to TRBD1. The germline CDR1 and CDR2 sequences are SNHLY and FYNNEI. This CDR3 spans 15 amino acids. V shed 2 bases, J shed 9 bases, and the junction held 6 bases outside the gene matches. This chain's CDR3 is CASSERDRRGSPLHF. DNA for the CDR3: TGTGCCAGCAGTGAAAGGGACAGGAGAGGTTCACCCCTCCACTTT.

This clone was detected only once. The chain uses TRBV3-1 (or the pseudogene TRBV3-2) and TRBJ1-4; 8 bases are shared with TRBD1. Germline CDR1 LGHDT, CDR2 YNNKEL (reference sequence). The CDR3 is 13 amino acids. V shed 4 bases, J shed 10 bases, and the junction held 5 bases outside the gene matches. CDR3 protein: CASSLGQGGKLFF. The CDR3 bases are TGTGCCAGCAGCCTAGGACAGGGCGGAAAACTGTTTTTT.

The chain is built from TRBV7-2 and TRBJ2-2, with a weak D call TRBD2 (7 bases). The CDR3 covers 15 residues. Trimming removed 5 bases from V and 7 bases from J, with 17 bases in between. Germline V gene data show CDR1 as SGHTA and CDR2 as FQGNSA. CDR3 DNA sequence: TGTGCCAGCAGCCCCGGCCCGGGGGGCATCGGGGAGCTGTTTTTT. The encoded protein is CASSPGPGGIGELFF.